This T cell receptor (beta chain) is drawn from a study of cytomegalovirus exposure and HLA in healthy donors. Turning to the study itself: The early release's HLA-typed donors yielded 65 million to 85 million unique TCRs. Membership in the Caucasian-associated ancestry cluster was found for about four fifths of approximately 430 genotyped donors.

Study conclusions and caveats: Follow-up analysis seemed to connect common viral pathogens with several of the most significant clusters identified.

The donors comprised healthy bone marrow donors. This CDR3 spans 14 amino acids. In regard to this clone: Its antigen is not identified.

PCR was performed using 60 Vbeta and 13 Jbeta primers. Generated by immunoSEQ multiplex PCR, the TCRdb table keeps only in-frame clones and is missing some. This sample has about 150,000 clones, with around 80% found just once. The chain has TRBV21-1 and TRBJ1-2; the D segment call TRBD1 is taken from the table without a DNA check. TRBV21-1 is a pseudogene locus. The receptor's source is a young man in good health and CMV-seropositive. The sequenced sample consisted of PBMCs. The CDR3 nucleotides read TGTGCCAGCAGCAAAACGGACAGCAACTATGGCTACACCTTC. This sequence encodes CASSKTDSNYGYTF.